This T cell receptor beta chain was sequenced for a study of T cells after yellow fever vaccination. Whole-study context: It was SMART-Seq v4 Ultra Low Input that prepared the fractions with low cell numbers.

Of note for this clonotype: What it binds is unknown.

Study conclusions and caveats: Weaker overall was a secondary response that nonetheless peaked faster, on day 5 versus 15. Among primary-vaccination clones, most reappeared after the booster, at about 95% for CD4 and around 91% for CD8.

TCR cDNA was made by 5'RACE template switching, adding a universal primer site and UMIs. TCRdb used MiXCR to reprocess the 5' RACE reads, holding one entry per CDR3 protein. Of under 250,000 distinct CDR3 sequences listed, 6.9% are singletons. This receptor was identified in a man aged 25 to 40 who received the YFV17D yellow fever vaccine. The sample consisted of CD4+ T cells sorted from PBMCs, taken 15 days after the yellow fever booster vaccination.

The CDR3 is CSIPGTGAYNEQFF. The DNA for the CDR3 is TGCAGTATCCCCGGGACAGGGGCCTACAATGAGCAGTTCTTC. This rearrangement joins TRBV20-1 to TRBJ2-1, with 10 positions matching TRBD1. CDR3 length: 14 amino acids. Germline V gene lookup returns CDR1 DFQATT and CDR2 SNEGSKA (reference sequence). J was trimmed by 2 bases and V by 8 bases; bases with no gene match: 6.